The 9 T cell receptor beta chains below come from one sample, sequenced in a study of blood T cell repertoires in COVID-19. Profiling relied on immunoSEQ multiplex PCR, and the TCRdb table lists in-frame clones only, not all of them. The table shows about 210,000 clones, with 80% to 90% occurring only once. The source material was PBMCs or T cells enriched from blood (not recorded which). Every receptor here comes from a man aged 25-45 years who had recovered from COVID-19.

This clone was observed a handful of times. The chain couples TRBV28 to TRBJ1-6; D is uncertain. Germline lookup yields CDR1 MDHEN and CDR2 SYDVKM. V shed 5 bases and J shed 11 bases, with 13 bases lying between them. The CDR3 length is 13 residues. The CDR3 coding sequence is TGTGCCAGCAGTACCGGGAACACAACACCCCTCCACTTT. Amino acids: CASSTGNTTPLHF.

V usage is TRBV7-9 and J usage is TRBJ2-7, with D tentatively TRBD1 (6 bases). From germline, CDR1 is SEHNR and CDR2 FQNEAQ (reference sequence). This CDR3 spans 14 amino acids. The V end was cut by 5 bases, the J end by 1 base, with 12 bases between. The CDR3, as DNA: TGTGCCAGCAGCCCAAGACAGGCGTCCTACGAGCAGTACTTC. It specifies CASSPRQASYEQYF.

The gene calls are TRBV2 and TRBJ2-7; 7 bases agree with TRBD1. The CDR3 totals 13 residues. Germline values: CDR1 SNHLY, CDR2 FYNNEI. The V segment lost 2 bases and the J segment 5 bases; nucleotides outside the gene matches: 3. The CDR3 nucleotides are TGTGCCAGCAGTGAAACAGGGACAGACGAGCAGTACTTC. This translates into CASSETGTDEQYF.

This clone has just one count. This chain connects TRBV24-1 to TRBJ1-2; D call uncertain. CDR3 length: 13 residues. Germline CDR1 and CDR2: KGHDR and SFDVKD. V was trimmed by 4 bases and J by 2 bases, leaving 7 bases between them. CDR3 nucleotide sequence: TGTGCCACCAGTGACAGGCTGAACTATGGCTACACCTTC. Translating it yields CATSDRLNYGYTF.

The chain uses TRBV28 and TRBJ2-1; 7 nucleotides line up with TRBD2. The CDR3 extends over 15 amino acids. J gave up 0 bases and V 8 bases, and 7 bases lay outside the gene matches. Germline V gene data show CDR1 as MDHEN and CDR2 as SYDVKM. The CDR3 sequence: CASCRLADSYNEQFF. CDR3 in DNA: TGTGCCAGCTGTAGGCTAGCGGACTCCTACAATGAGCAGTTCTTC.

The chain couples TRBV7-6 to TRBJ1-5; TRBD1 matches at 8 bases. Germline V gives CDR1 SGHVS, CDR2 FNYEAQ. This CDR3 spans 15 amino acids. V lost 2 bases to trimming and J lost 4 bases; unmatched junction nucleotides: 4. CDR3 bases: TGTGCCAGCAGCTTATTCAGGGGGCCGAATCAGCCCCAGCATTTT. Protein: CASSLFRGPNQPQHF.

The sample holds one count of this clone. This sequence joins TRBV6-2 or TRBV6-3 and TRBJ2-7; D remains ambiguous. The V gene's germline CDR1 is MNHEY and CDR2 SVGEGT. This CDR3 has 13 amino acids. Trimming left V 1 base short and J 1 base short, with 5 bases between. CDR3 protein: CASSYFQSYEQYF. CDR3 coding DNA: TGTGCCAGCAGTTACTTCCAGTCCTACGAGCAGTACTTC.

This chain joins TRBV14 and TRBJ2-5; 7 nucleotides agree with TRBD1. The germline V gene encodes CDR1 SGHDN and CDR2 FVKESK. The CDR3 totals 14 residues. The V and J ends lost 1 base and 5 bases, in that order; junction bases with no gene match: 4. The CDR3 nucleotides are TGTGCCAGCAGCCAAGTCCGAGGGGGCGAGACCCAGTACTTC. Translated, it gives CASSQVRGGETQYF.

The chain links TRBV5-5 to TRBJ2-7, with D perhaps TRBD2 (5 bases). CDR1 SGHKS and CDR2 YYEKEE come from the germline V gene (reference sequence). The CDR3 is made up of 15 amino acids. The V end lost 1 base, the J end lost 0 bases, and 11 bases lay between the germline ends. CDR3 nucleotides: TGTGCCAGCAGCTTGATCGGGGTAAGCTCCTACGAGCAGTACTTC. Translated, it gives CASSLIGVSSYEQYF.